This T cell receptor beta chain comes out of a study of T cells in Graves' hyperthyroidism and ophthalmopathy. Study-wide findings and caveats: For ophthalmopathy, model prediction preceded onset by a median about 6.2 months.

Amplification of TCR beta CDR3 regions used RNA as the template. During a first-round RT-PCR of the TCR CDR3, the HTBI primer set was used. One entry per CDR3 protein results from TCRdb running MiXCR on the multiplex PCR reads. The data hold 310,000 or so distinct CDR3 sequences, with 17% observed a single time. V shed 5 bases and J shed 1 base, with 12 bases lying between them. CDR3 size: 14 residues. Germline V gene lookup returns CDR1 SGHDT and CDR2 YYEEEE. Disease duration was under 3 months in the ophthalmopathy patients, who also had a Clinical Activity Score of at least 3 and a NOSPECS grade of at least 4. Concerning this clonotype itself: Its antigen is not identified.

Sequencing was performed on blood. This chain uses TRBV5-6 with TRBJ1-2, with D hard to call. The receptor was isolated from a woman aged 55-70 years with Graves' ophthalmopathy. The CDR3 sequence is CASREGWGNYGYTF. The CDR3 DNA reads TGTGCCAGCAGGGAGGGCTGGGGTAACTATGGCTACACCTTC. Full variable domain (rest looked up from reference TRBV5-6 and TRBJ1-2): DAGVTQSPTHLIKTRGQQVTLRCSPKSGHDTVSWYQQALGQGPQFIFQYYEEEERQRGNFPDRFSGHQFPNYSSELNVNALLLGDSALYLCASREGWGNYGYTFGSGTRLTVV.